What follows are 30 T cell receptor beta chains derived from one specimen sequenced in a study of blood T cell repertoires in COVID-19 (dated by TCRdb to the early 2020s). Libraries were prepared through the immunoSEQ multiplex PCR assay. TCRdb took this table from immuneACCESS and kept in-frame rearrangements with V and J called. Such tables lack part of the clones; where checked against another copy, unresolved V genes explain under half of the gap, and the rest is unexplained. Counted in this sample were about 400,000 clones; roughly 90% of them appeared once. The top ten clones comprise roughly 7.2% of the sample. The sequenced sample was peripheral blood. Receptor source: an older woman with COVID-19, enrolled during active disease.

The chain uses TRBV30 and TRBJ1-2; TRBD1 matches 7 bases. V was pared by 5 bases and J by 1 base, with 13 bases of the junction left unmatched. The CDR3 is 16 residues long. The V gene's germline CDR1 is GTSNPN and CDR2 SVGIG (reference sequence). CDR3 DNA: TGTGCCTGGGCCCCGGGACAGAAAAGAGTTAACTATGGCTACACCTTC. It yields the protein CAWAPGQKRVNYGYTF.

The chain combines TRBV20-1 with TRBJ2-7; D is unclear. The CDR3 runs to 11 residues. V gave up 2 bases and J gave up 7 bases, with 9 bases separating them. CDR1 is DFQATT and CDR2 is SNEGSKA in the germline V gene (reference sequence). As DNA, the CDR3 is TGCAGTGCTAGAAGAGTAAGAGAGCAGTACTTC. This codes for CSARRVREQYF.

This chain connects TRBV19 to TRBJ1-5; 11 nucleotides match TRBD1. The CDR3 totals 20 residues. Germline V gene data show CDR1 as LNHDA and CDR2 as SQIVND (reference sequence). The trim removed 3 bases at V and 7 bases at J, leaving 20 bases unmatched. The CDR3 here is CASSIMDRGRLSGDWQPQHF. The CDR3 region has the DNA TGTGCCAGTAGTATTATGGACAGGGGGCGCTTGTCGGGGGATTGGCAGCCCCAGCATTTT.

DNA for the CDR3: TGTGCCAGCAGTCACGGGACAGGGGGCTCTGGGGCCAACGTCCTGACTTTC. This encodes CASSHGTGGSGANVLTF. This chain joins TRBV6-6 and TRBJ2-6; 11 bases map to TRBD1. There are 17 residues in the CDR3. V lost 5 bases, J lost 0 bases, and 3 bases stayed unmatched. CDR1 is MNHNY, CDR2 SVGAGI, per germline (reference sequence).

This chain joins TRBV30 and TRBJ2-7; 10 positions match TRBD1. The CDR3 spans 13 residues. Germline V CDR1 and CDR2: GTSNPN, SVGIG (reference sequence). Here the CDR3 reads CARRDRGHYEQYF. Here the CDR3 DNA reads TGTGCAAGGAGGGACAGGGGACACTACGAGCAGTACTTC.

The rearrangement uses TRBV2 and TRBJ2-7, with TRBD1 matching 9 bases. The CDR3 length is 13 residues. The V gene's germline CDR1 is SNHLY and CDR2 FYNNEI. The ends lost 6 bases at V and 3 bases at J; junction bases unmatched: 3. The chain's CDR3 is CASRKGQGYEQYF. DNA of the CDR3: TGTGCCAGCAGGAAGGGACAGGGCTACGAGCAGTACTTC.

This chain joins TRBV7-2 and TRBJ1-6; a weak D match, TRBD1 (5 bases). V dropped 3 bases and J dropped 10 bases, with 19 bases sitting between them. This CDR3 has 16 residues. Germline assignment: CDR1 SGHTA and CDR2 FQGNSA. The CDR3 loop reads CASSFGGSPSRSPLHF. CDR3 nucleotide sequence: TGTGCCAGCAGCTTCGGGGGGTCTCCCTCGAGGTCACCCCTCCACTTT. The whole variable domain, remainder taken from reference TRBV7-2 and TRBJ1-6, is GAGVSQSPSNKVTEKGKDVELRCDPISGHTALYWYRQSLGQGLEFLIYFQGNSAPDKSGLPSDRFSAERTGGSVSTLTIQRTQQEDSAVYLCASSFGGSPSRSPLHFGNGTRLTVT.

The chain couples TRBV7-3 to TRBJ2-2; D is unclear. V lost 4 bases to trimming and J lost 5 bases, with 5 bases between them. CDR1 SGHTA and CDR2 FQGTGA come from the germline V gene. The CDR3 has 12 residues. CDR3 protein: CASSYSTGELFF. The CDR3 coding sequence is TGTGCCAGCAGCTACAGTACCGGGGAGCTGTTTTTT.

The chain employs TRBV21-1 and TRBJ2-7; the table's D call, TRBD1, has no DNA check behind it. TRBV21-1 is marked as a pseudogene. The CDR3 is made up of 21 amino acids. The CDR3 DNA is TGTGCCAGCAGCAAAGTTACGGGGCAGGGGGTGACAGGGCTCACAGCCTACGAGCAGTACTTC. Protein product: CASSKVTGQGVTGLTAYEQYF.

V and J are TRBV11-3 and TRBJ2-7, with D perhaps TRBD1 (6 bases). V was cut by 1 base and J by 3 bases, with 16 bases left in between. There are 16 residues in the CDR3. Germline values: CDR1 SGHNT, CDR2 YENEEA. The CDR3 spells CASSLGGTGLNYEQYF. The CDR3 bases are TGTGCCAGCAGCTTAGGAGGTACAGGGTTAAACTACGAGCAGTACTTC.

This clone was recorded only once. CDR3 DNA: TGTGCCAGCAGCGTAGGCGGGAGCTTAGGTGAGCAGTTCTTC. Protein: CASSVGGSLGEQFF. The chain carries TRBV9 and TRBJ2-1; 7 bases agree with TRBD2. V shed 0 bases, J shed 9 bases, and the junction held 6 bases outside the gene matches. The CDR3 consists of 14 residues. Germline V gives CDR1 SGDLS, CDR2 YYNGEE. Variable domain in full (rest from reference TRBV9 and TRBJ2-1): DSGVTQTPKHLITATGQRVTLRCSPRSGDLSVYWYQQSLDQGLQFLIQYYNGEERAKGNILERFSAQQFPDLHSELNLSSLELGDSALYFCASSVGGSLGEQFFGPGTRLTVL.

The gene calls are TRBV19 and TRBJ1-2; D might be TRBD1 (5 bases). This CDR3 has 15 amino acids. Germline CDR1 is LNHDA and CDR2 is SQIVND (reference sequence). Deletions cut 10 bases from V and 7 bases from J, with 25 bases between. DNA for the CDR3: TGTGCCACCGCCAATATGCTCATCGGGGGTTTTGGCTACACCTTC. Translation: CATANMLIGGFGYTF.

This chain links TRBV7-9 with TRBJ1-1; D ambiguous. Germline CDR1 is SEHNR and CDR2 is FQNEAQ (reference sequence). The CDR3 loop spans 14 amino acids. V lost 4 bases and J 1 base, leaving 10 bases between the germline ends. The CDR3 DNA sequence: TGTGCCAGCAGCTGGGAGTGGGGGAACACTGAAGCTTTCTTT. It translates to CASSWEWGNTEAFF. The variable domain in full, completed from reference TRBV7-9 and TRBJ1-1, reads DTGVSQNPRHKITKRGQNVTFRCDPISEHNRLYWYRQTLGQGPEFLTYFQNEAQLEKSRLLSDRFSAERPKGSFSTLEIQRTEQGDSAMYLCASSWEWGNTEAFFGQGTRLTVV.

V gene TRBV15 combines with J gene TRBJ1-4, with 9 bases aligning to TRBD1. Losses at the gene ends were 5 bases for V and 4 bases for J; bases not matched to a gene: 2. The CDR3 loop spans 14 amino acids. Germline CDR1 is LNHNV and CDR2 is YYDKDF (reference sequence). The CDR3 bases are TGTGCCACCAGCGAGGGACAGGGTAATGAAAAACTGTTTTTT. As protein: CATSEGQGNEKLFF. Looking up the rest from reference TRBV15 and TRBJ1-4 gives the full variable domain: DAMVIQNPRYQVTQFGKPVTLSCSQTLNHNVMYWYQQKSSQAPKLLFHYYDKDFNNEADTPDNFQSRRPNTSFCFLDIRSPGLGDTAMYLCATSEGQGNEKLFFGSGTQLSVL.

This clone appeared a few times. This chain links TRBV6-5 with TRBJ1-4; D gene uncertain. There are 14 residues in the CDR3. Trimming took 5 bases from V and 2 from J, leaving 9 bases between them. The germline gives CDR1 MNHEY, CDR2 SVGAGI. CDR3 bases: TGTGCCAGCAGTACGATAGCGACTAATGAAAAACTGTTTTTT. Translated, it gives CASSTIATNEKLFF.

The chain combines TRBV3-1 (or the pseudogene TRBV3-2) with TRBJ2-5; 9 bases agree with TRBD2. Germline V CDR1 and CDR2: LGHDT, YNNKEL (reference sequence). The CDR3 loop spans 15 amino acids. The junction had 1 base not matched to a gene; V was cut back by 1 base and J by 1 base. CDR3 region: CASSQVAGAQETQYF. In nucleotides, the CDR3 is TGTGCCAGCAGCCAAGTAGCGGGGGCCCAAGAGACCCAGTACTTC.

The chain has TRBV6-5 and TRBJ1-5, with D tentatively TRBD1 (6 bases). V was clipped by 6 bases and J by 1 base, with 13 bases between them. Germline V gives CDR1 MNHEY, CDR2 SVGAGI. The CDR3 length is 15 residues. The CDR3 spells CASRSIQGSNQPQHF. Here the CDR3 DNA reads TGTGCCAGCAGATCGATACAGGGCAGCAATCAGCCCCAGCATTTT.

The V call is TRBV21-1, the J call TRBJ2-2; the table's D call of TRBD1 was not tested on the DNA. TRBV21-1 constitutes a pseudogene. The CDR3 is made up of 16 amino acids. Here the CDR3 reads CASTKRAGKNTGELFF. CDR3 DNA: TGTGCCAGCACCAAAAGGGCAGGGAAGAACACCGGGGAGCTGTTTTTT.

The V and J genes are TRBV7-9 and TRBJ2-3; perhaps TRBD2 as D (6 bases). CDR1 SEHNR and CDR2 FQNEAQ come from the germline V gene (reference sequence). V was clipped by 2 bases and J by 5 bases, with 11 bases between them. This CDR3 contains 14 residues. CDR3 in DNA: TGTGCCAGCAGCTTACAGGTGCGGGGAGATACGCAGTATTTT. It is translated as CASSLQVRGDTQYF.

The sample holds one count of this clone. V and J are TRBV3-1 (or the pseudogene TRBV3-2) and TRBJ2-3; 7 bases match TRBD1. V shed 0 bases, J shed 4 bases, and the junction held 13 bases outside the gene matches. The CDR3 extends over 18 amino acids. CDR1 is LGHDT and CDR2 is YNNKEL in the germline V gene (reference sequence). The CDR3: CASSQDPGQGVPPDTQYF. CDR3 coding DNA: TGTGCCAGCAGCCAAGACCCCGGGCAGGGGGTTCCTCCAGATACGCAGTATTTT.

V is TRBV11-3 and J is TRBJ1-3; D not resolved. Trimming took 1 base from V and 0 from J, leaving 7 bases between them. The CDR3 totals 15 residues. Germline V gene data show CDR1 as SGHNT and CDR2 as YENEEA. CDR3 protein: CASSLVAGSGNTIYF. The CDR3 nucleotides are TGTGCCAGCAGCTTAGTGGCGGGCTCTGGAAACACCATATATTTT.

V is TRBV5-1 and J is TRBJ1-6; no clear D gene. The CDR3 sequence is 14 residues long. Germline V gene data show CDR1 as SGHRS and CDR2 as YFSETQ. V was pared by 2 bases and J by 9 bases, with 12 bases between. Written as DNA, the CDR3 is TGCGCCAGCAGCTTACCAAATACCGGTTCACCCCTCCACTTT. It codes for CASSLPNTGSPLHF. The full variable domain, in which reference TRBV5-1 and TRBJ1-6 provide the parts outside the CDR3, is KAGVTQTPRYLIKTRGQQVTLSCSPISGHRSVSWYQQTPGQGLQFLFEYFSETQRNKGNFPGRFSGRQFSNSRSEMNVSTLELGDSALYLCASSLPNTGSPLHFGNGTRLTVT.

The CDR3 here is CASSSRVTQYF. In DNA, the CDR3 is TGTGCCAGCAGCTCCCGGGTGACCCAGTACTTC. The rearrangement uses TRBV11-2 and TRBJ2-5, with no clear D. The germline gives CDR1 SGHAT, CDR2 FQNNGV. V was shortened by 4 bases and J by 7 bases, with 7 bases between the two germline ends. The CDR3 is 11 amino acids. The full variable domain, rest sourced from reference TRBV11-2 and TRBJ2-5, is EAGVAQSPRYKIIEKRQSVAFWCNPISGHATLYWYQQILGQGPKLLIQFQNNGVVDDSQLPKDRFSAERLKGVDSTLKIQPAKLEDSAVYLCASSSRVTQYFGPGTRLLVL.

The chain joins TRBV11-2 to TRBJ2-5; TRBD2 matches 12 bases. Germline V gene data show CDR1 as SGHAT and CDR2 as FQNNGV. The CDR3 sequence is 17 residues long. V shed 1 base and J 2 bases; nucleotides not matched to a gene: 5. The CDR3 DNA is TGTGCCAGCAGCTTAGGGCTAGCGGGGGGGGTACAAGAGACCCAGTACTTC. It yields the protein CASSLGLAGGVQETQYF. The full variable domain, rest sourced from reference TRBV11-2 and TRBJ2-5, is EAGVAQSPRYKIIEKRQSVAFWCNPISGHATLYWYQQILGQGPKLLIQFQNNGVVDDSQLPKDRFSAERLKGVDSTLKIQPAKLEDSAVYLCASSLGLAGGVQETQYFGPGTRLLVL.

This clone was picked up one time. The chain links TRBV30 to TRBJ1-3; 8 nucleotides line up with TRBD1. The length of the CDR3 is 16 residues. Germline V CDR1 and CDR2: GTSNPN, SVGIG (reference sequence). Losses at the gene ends were 0 bases for V and 1 base for J; bases not matched to a gene: 5. CDR3 in amino acids: CAWSVQGGGSGNTIYF. DNA for the CDR3: TGTGCCTGGAGTGTACAGGGGGGAGGTTCTGGAAACACCATATATTTT.

The chain combines TRBV9 with TRBJ2-7; 7 positions match TRBD1. The CDR3 sequence is 16 residues long. Germline CDR1 SGDLS, CDR2 YYNGEE. Trimming cost V 4 bases and J 1 base; bases outside gene matches: 11. The CDR3 sequence is CASSPAYKGASYEQYF. The CDR3 DNA reads as TGTGCCAGCAGCCCCGCTTACAAGGGGGCGTCCTACGAGCAGTACTTC.

This clone was seen only once. The chain recombines TRBV30 with TRBJ1-2; the D gene is possibly TRBD1 (5 bases). There are 13 residues in the CDR3. The V gene lost 1 base and the J gene lost 4 bases, with 10 bases spanning the gap. From germline, CDR1 is GTSNPN and CDR2 SVGIG (reference sequence). Here the CDR3 DNA reads TGTGCCTGGAGTGGGGGCCCTTTCTATGGCTACACCTTC. This translates into CAWSGGPFYGYTF.

This chain links TRBV6-2 or TRBV6-3 with TRBJ2-7, with no clear D. Germline V gene data show CDR1 as MNHEY and CDR2 as SVGEGT. This CDR3 has 12 amino acids. The V gene lost 4 bases and the J gene lost 4 bases, with 8 bases spanning the gap. The CDR3 DNA is TGTGCCAGCAGTTCCACTGTTTACGAGCAGTACTTC. Protein: CASSSTVYEQYF.

This chain connects TRBV11-2 to TRBJ2-5; 12 bases line up with TRBD2. V lost 3 bases to trimming and J lost 6 bases; unmatched junction nucleotides: 8. The CDR3 totals 16 residues. Germline values: CDR1 SGHAT, CDR2 FQNNGV. The CDR3 region is CASSFRLAGDPQTQYF. The CDR3 coding sequence is TGTGCCAGCAGCTTTCGACTAGCGGGGGACCCTCAGACCCAGTACTTC. The full variable domain, with the rest looked up from reference TRBV11-2 and TRBJ2-5, is EAGVAQSPRYKIIEKRQSVAFWCNPISGHATLYWYQQILGQGPKLLIQFQNNGVVDDSQLPKDRFSAERLKGVDSTLKIQPAKLEDSAVYLCASSFRLAGDPQTQYFGPGTRLLVL.

This sequence joins TRBV12-3 or TRBV12-4 and TRBJ2-1; D is undetermined. Between the trimmed V and J ends, which lost 8 bases and 10 bases, there was a span of 12 bases. This CDR3 has 11 residues. CDR3 loop: CASGRRWEQFF. The CDR3 DNA reads as TGTGCCAGCGGAAGGAGATGGGAGCAGTTCTTC.